This is a list of T cell receptor beta chains from one sample in a study of blood T cell repertoires in COVID-19. Sequencing used immunoSEQ multiplex PCR; TCRdb keeps in-frame clones, though not all of them. The sample shows approximately 490,000 clones, 75% to 90% of them seen only once. Sequencing input: PBMCs or T cells enriched from blood (not recorded which). The receptors shown here come from a woman in her sixties or seventies who had recovered from COVID-19. The conserved cysteine and the conserved F or W are not part of the CDR3 here. Fields, in order: V gene, J gene, CDR3 protein.

TRBV5-1	TRBJ1-6	ASSPEGTGRSPLNSPLH
TRBV29-1	TRBJ1-2	SVGQGVINGYT
TRBV30	TRBJ2-1	AWSRTLQEQF
TRBV11-2	TRBJ1-1	ASSPLTGLTEAF
TRBV13	TRBJ2-2	ASSSHRDRGTGELF
TRBV6-5	TRBJ1-2	ASLKMTGTGGYT
TRBV7-2	TRBJ2-4	ASSLGQGVAKNIQY
TRBV3-1/TRBV3-2	TRBJ1-2	ASSQTGGDGYT
TRBV19	TRBJ2-1	ASSIRRHNEQF
TRBV5-1	TRBJ2-7	ASSLSTGTYEQY
TRBV28	TRBJ1-4	ASSFSSAVATNEKLF
TRBV6-1	TRBJ2-5	ASSVFPHGTGAGETQY
TRBV28	TRBJ1-5	ASRRANQPQH
TRBV29-1	TRBJ2-7	SVEDGQDYEQY
TRBV19	TRBJ1-1	ATASGVVNTEAF
TRBV12-3/TRBV12-4	TRBJ2-7	ASRTTPGGEQY